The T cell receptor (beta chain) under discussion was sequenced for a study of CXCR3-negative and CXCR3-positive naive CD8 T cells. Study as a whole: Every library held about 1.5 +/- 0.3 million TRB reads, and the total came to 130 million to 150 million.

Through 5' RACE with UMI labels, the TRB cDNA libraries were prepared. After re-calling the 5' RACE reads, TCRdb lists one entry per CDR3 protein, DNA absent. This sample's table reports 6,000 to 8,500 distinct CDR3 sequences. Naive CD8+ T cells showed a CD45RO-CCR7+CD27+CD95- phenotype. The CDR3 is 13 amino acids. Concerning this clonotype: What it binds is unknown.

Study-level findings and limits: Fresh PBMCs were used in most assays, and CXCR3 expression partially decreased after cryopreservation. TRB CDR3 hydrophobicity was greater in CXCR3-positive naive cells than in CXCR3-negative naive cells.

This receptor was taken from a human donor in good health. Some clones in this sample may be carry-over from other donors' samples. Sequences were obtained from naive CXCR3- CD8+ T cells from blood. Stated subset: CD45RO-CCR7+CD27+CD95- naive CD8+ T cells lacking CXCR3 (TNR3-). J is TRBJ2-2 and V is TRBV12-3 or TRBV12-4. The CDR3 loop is CASSLNPAGELFF.